These 31 T cell receptor beta chains were all obtained from the same sample, sequenced in a study of spatial heterogeneity in lung cancer. A single record per CDR3 protein comes from TCRdb applying MiXCR to the 5' RACE reads. The sample contains around 100,000 distinct CDR3 sequences, about 10% of which appear only once. Time point of the sample: blood at routine non-recurrence follow-up after resection. Sequencing used PBMCs, obtained at follow-up. These receptors came from a female donor with early-stage non-small cell lung cancer.

This clonotype was detected ten times or more. CDR3 in amino acids: CATSPGTSGSYNEQFF. Here the CDR3 DNA reads TGTGCCACCAGCCCCGGGACTAGCGGGAGTTACAATGAGCAGTTCTTC. The rearrangement links TRBV24-1 to TRBJ2-1, with 14 bases that match TRBD2. The V and J ends lost 7 bases and 4 bases, in that order; junction bases with no gene match: 5. This CDR3 has 16 amino acids. Germline assignment: CDR1 KGHDR and CDR2 SFDVKD.

This rearrangement joins TRBV2 to TRBJ2-7; D not certain. The CDR3 contains 14 residues. Germline loops: CDR1 SNHLY, CDR2 FYNNEI. The V end lost 6 bases, the J end lost 2 bases, and 14 bases lay between the germline ends. The DNA of the CDR3 is TGTGCCAGCAGCCCCTCGACACCTCCCTACGAGCAGTACGTC. Its translation is CASSPSTPPYEQYV.

This sequence joins TRBV11-1 and TRBJ1-4, with 8 bases identical to TRBD1. The CDR3 runs to 16 residues. V lost 4 bases to trimming and J lost 5 bases; unmatched junction nucleotides: 9. The V gene's germline CDR1 is SGHAT and CDR2 FQDESV (reference sequence). As DNA, the CDR3 is TGTGCCAGCAGCTCCTGGGGACAGGAGGCGAATGAAAAACTGTTTTTT. Amino acids: CASSSWGQEANEKLFF.

V and J are TRBV6-2 or TRBV6-3 and TRBJ2-2; either TRBD1 or TRBD2 may supply D (5 bases each). The CDR3 sequence is 16 residues long. Germline assignment: CDR1 MNHEY and CDR2 SVGEGT. V lost 3 bases to trimming and J lost 0 bases, with 11 bases between them. Written as DNA, the CDR3 is TGTGCCAGCAGTTATTACAGGAGGTCGAACACCGGGGAGCTGTTTTTT. Encoded protein: CASSYYRRSNTGELFF.

There are a few counts of this clonotype. The rearrangement uses TRBV7-9 and TRBJ2-5, with D possibly being TRBD1 (6 bases). The ends were cut back, 3 bases at V and 5 bases at J, with 16 bases in the middle. The germline V gene encodes CDR1 SEHNR and CDR2 FQNEAQ (reference sequence). The CDR3 length is 15 residues. CDR3 bases: TGTGCCAGCAGCTTCGGGACATTCCAGATGGAGACCCAGTACTTC. Protein: CASSFGTFQMETQYF.

This clonotype showed up many times. The chain combines TRBV28 with TRBJ2-7; no clear D. Looked up from germline, CDR1 is MDHEN and CDR2 is SYDVKM. This CDR3 is built from 13 residues. V was clipped by 5 bases and J by 3 bases, with 11 bases between them. The CDR3 DNA sequence: TGTGCCAGCAGTCTCCGATCAGGCTACGAGCAGTACTTC. Encoded protein: CASSLRSGYEQYF.

This clonotype was observed a handful of times. This rearrangement joins TRBV7-9 to TRBJ1-1; 8 nucleotides line up with TRBD1. The germline CDR1 and CDR2 sequences are SEHNR and FQNEAQ (reference sequence). V was pared by 7 bases and J by 4 bases, with 8 bases of the junction left unmatched. There are 14 residues in the CDR3. CDR3 coding DNA: TGTGCCAGCACCCCGACAGGGGAAGGCACTGAAGCTTTCTTT. Protein: CASTPTGEGTEAFF.

This sequence joins TRBV5-6 and TRBJ2-3; D is perhaps TRBD2 (5 bases). Trimming took off 1 base at V and 0 bases at J, with 9 bases between the two ends. The germline gives CDR1 SGHDT, CDR2 YYEEEE. The CDR3 covers 15 residues. CDR3 amino acids: CASSLPSSSTDTQYF. DNA for the CDR3: TGTGCCAGCAGCTTGCCTAGCAGCAGCACAGATACGCAGTATTTT.

By its share, this clonotype is medium-sized. The genes are TRBV28 and TRBJ2-7; 8 bases match TRBD1. V lost 4 bases to trimming and J lost 7 bases; unmatched junction nucleotides: 12. Germline CDR1 reads MDHEN; CDR2 reads SYDVKM. This CDR3 contains 15 residues. The CDR3 DNA follows: TGTGCCAGCAGTTCTGCATCGACAGGGGTTAAAGAGCAGTACTTC. This codes for CASSSASTGVKEQYF.

There are a few counts of this clonotype. At one end the junction does not follow the germline gene, possibly because of a read error. The chain recombines TRBV28 with TRBJ2-1; either TRBD1 or TRBD2 may supply D (5 bases each). The CDR3 extends over 15 amino acids. Germline V gene data show CDR1 as MDHEN and CDR2 as SYDVKM. The CDR3 loop is CASSPQSPPGDGPIF. CDR3 bases: TGTGCCAGCAGCCCTCAAAGCCCCCCCGGGGACGGACCTATCTTC.

The V call is TRBV6-5, the J call TRBJ2-1; 8 bases are shared with TRBD1. The CDR3 contains 14 residues. Germline V gene sequence: CDR1 MNHEY, CDR2 SVGAGI. Unmatched junction bases numbered 5, after V lost 8 bases and J lost 2 bases. The CDR3 coding sequence is TGTGCCAGCGGGCGACAGGGGCCCTACAATGAGCAGTTCTTC. Its protein is CASGRQGPYNEQFF.

V gene TRBV28 combines with J gene TRBJ1-5, with D tentatively TRBD1 (5 bases). Germline lookup yields CDR1 MDHEN and CDR2 SYDVKM. Trimming left V 5 bases short and J 4 bases short, with 12 bases between. CDR3 length equals 14 residues. The CDR3 DNA is TGTGCCAGCAGTGTCACAGGTTTTAATCAGCCCCAGCATTTT. It codes for CASSVTGFNQPQHF.

This clonotype was counted between two and nine times. The chain carries TRBV15 and TRBJ2-3; D is possibly TRBD1 or TRBD2 (5 bases each). This CDR3 comprises 15 residues. Trimming cost V 3 bases and J 2 bases, with 12 bases left between them. Germline CDR1 LNHNV, CDR2 YYDKDF (reference sequence). The DNA of the CDR3 is TGTGCCACCAGCAGGCCCAGGGAGTACACAGATACGCAGTATTTT. This translates into CATSRPREYTDTQYF.

The chain couples TRBV7-2 to TRBJ2-1; TRBD1 aligns across 10 bases. The germline V gene encodes CDR1 SGHTA and CDR2 FQGNSA. The CDR3 spans 16 residues. J gave up 7 bases and V 5 bases, and 11 bases lay outside the gene matches. The CDR3 coding sequence is TGTGCCAGCAGCCTATCTCCAGGACAGGGGGTGAATGAGCAGTTCTTC. This translates into CASSLSPGQGVNEQFF.

There are a few counts of this clonotype. The chain carries TRBV25-1 and TRBJ2-5; 8 bases agree with TRBD1. Germline CDR1 reads MGHDK; CDR2 reads SYGVNS. The CDR3 runs 12 residues. Trimming cost V 10 bases and J 5 bases; bases outside gene matches: 6. The CDR3 DNA follows: TGTGCCACCCAGGGGGCGCAGGAGACCCAGTACTTC. This encodes CATQGAQETQYF.

This clonotype was counted ten times or more. The CDR3 DNA follows: TGTGCCAGCATTATAATAACAGGGGCCCAAGCTTTCTTT. Translating it yields CASIIITGAQAFF. The rearrangement joins TRBV6-1 to TRBJ1-1; 7 nucleotides line up with TRBD1. The CDR3 totals 13 residues. Germline CDR1 and CDR2: MNHNS and SASEGT. The V segment lost 7 bases and the J segment 9 bases; nucleotides outside the gene matches: 11.

This clonotype has ten or more counts. The rearrangement uses TRBV12-3 or TRBV12-4 and TRBJ2-1, with D unclear. The CDR3 covers 13 residues. V lost 6 bases to trimming and J lost 6 bases, with 12 bases between them. CDR3 region: CASRGPRSNEQFF. CDR3 in DNA: TGTGCCAGCAGAGGGCCGCGGTCCAATGAGCAGTTCTTC.

At least ten counts were recorded for this clonotype. The chain carries TRBV29-1 and TRBJ2-6; possible D gene TRBD1, 5 bases. The CDR3 has 17 residues. Germline lookup yields CDR1 SQVTM and CDR2 ANQGSEA. Trimming shortened V by 3 bases and J by 3 bases, and 18 bases separated the two germline ends. For the CDR3, the DNA is TGCAGCGTTGACGACGGGCCAGGACATGGTGGGGCCAACGTCCTGACTTTC. Encoded protein: CSVDDGPGHGGANVLTF.

The genes are TRBV9 and TRBJ2-7; D may be TRBD2 (5 bases). This CDR3 spans 13 amino acids. Trimming cost V 3 bases and J 2 bases, with 9 bases left between them. The V gene's germline CDR1 is SGDLS and CDR2 YYNGEE. In DNA form, the CDR3 reads TGTGCCAGCAGCGCCAGCGGCGCCTACGAGCAGTACTTC. This gives the protein CASSASGAYEQYF.

This clonotype was seen repeatedly, ten times or more. This chain links TRBV29-1 with TRBJ2-3, with D maybe TRBD1 (6 bases). This CDR3 is 13 amino acids long. CDR1 is SQVTM, CDR2 ANQGSEA, per germline. Trimming cost V 4 bases and J 2 bases, with 10 bases left between them. CDR3 sequence reads: CSVGAGDTDTQYF. The CDR3 nucleotides are TGCAGCGTTGGTGCAGGGGACACAGATACGCAGTATTTT.

Remarks on this clonotype: In this CDR3 the conserved last residue, phenylalanine or tryptophan, is missing, so a read error is likely. Here the CDR3 reads CASSLQQSYYGYTL. CDR3 DNA sequence: TGTGCCAGCAGCTTGCAACAGAGCTACTATGGCTACACCTTA. The chain couples TRBV5-4 to TRBJ1-2; D remains ambiguous. There are 14 residues in the CDR3. V lost 1 base and J lost 3, with 10 bases in between. Germline-derived CDR1 and CDR2 are SGHNT and YYREEE (reference sequence).

Turning to this clonotype: Given a much more abundant clone one base away, this may be a read error. The chain recombines TRBV20-1 with TRBJ1-6; perhaps TRBD1 as D (5 bases). Per germline, CDR1 DFQATT and CDR2 SNEGSKA (reference sequence). This CDR3 spans 18 amino acids. CDR3 loop: CSARVWGRAGAYNSALHF. DNA for the CDR3: TGCAGTGCTAGAGTGTGGGGCAGGGCCGGAGCGTATAATTCAGCCCTCCACTTT.

The chain carries TRBV5-1 and TRBJ1-1; possibly TRBD1 for D (6 bases). The CDR3 length is 15 residues. Germline loops: CDR1 SGHRS, CDR2 YFSETQ. Trimming left V 2 bases short and J 1 base short, with 12 bases between. The CDR3 DNA follows: TGCGCCAGCAGCTTACTCGGGGGCAGGAACACTGAAGCTTTCTTT. Translation gives CASSLLGGRNTEAFF. Complete variable domain (other parts from reference TRBV5-1 and TRBJ1-1): KAGVTQTPRYLIKTRGQQVTLSCSPISGHRSVSWYQQTPGQGLQFLFEYFSETQRNKGNFPGRFSGRQFSNSRSEMNVSTLELGDSALYLCASSLLGGRNTEAFFGQGTRLTVV.

A few counts support this clonotype. The chain uses TRBV5-1 and TRBJ2-7; possible D gene TRBD2, 5 bases. Trimming took 0 bases from V and 2 from J, leaving 6 bases between them. Germline CDR1 and CDR2: SGHRS and YFSETQ. The CDR3 totals 13 residues. CDR3 amino acids: CASSLDGTYEQYF. The CDR3 bases are TGCGCCAGCAGCTTGGACGGGACCTACGAGCAGTACTTC.

The chain employs TRBV2 and TRBJ2-5; 12 bases align to TRBD2. Per the germline V gene, CDR1 is SNHLY and CDR2 is FYNNEI. J gave up 4 bases and V 4 bases, and 10 bases lay outside the gene matches. The length of the CDR3 is 17 residues. The CDR3 DNA sequence: TGTGCCAGCAGTGCGGGGGCTAGCGGGAGGGCCGTAGAGACCCAGTACTTC. Its translation is CASSAGASGRAVETQYF.

The chain recombines TRBV20-1 with TRBJ2-3, with a tentative D call TRBD2 (6 bases). V shed 7 bases and J shed 3 bases, with 14 bases lying between them. The CDR3 contains 13 residues. The germline CDR1 and CDR2 sequences are DFQATT and SNEGSKA (reference sequence). The CDR3 DNA is TGCAGTGTTCGTCGGGAGAGTACAGATACGCAGTATTTT. It is translated as CSVRRESTDTQYF.

This clonotype was detected many times. This chain connects TRBV7-7 to TRBJ2-5; D is unresolved. Looked up from germline, CDR1 is SSHAT and CDR2 is FNYEAQ (reference sequence). Trimming pared 3 bases from V and 5 bases from J, leaving 10 bases between. CDR3 length equals 13 residues. In nucleotides, the CDR3 is TGTGCCAGCAGCTTTAACCAACTCGAGACCCAGTACTTC. This gives the protein CASSFNQLETQYF.

The chain couples TRBV7-8 to TRBJ1-2; 8 bases line up with TRBD1. V dropped 2 bases and J dropped 8; count of bases not matched to a gene: 1. The CDR3 spans 12 residues. Germline V gene sequence: CDR1 SGHVS, CDR2 FQNEAQ. The DNA of the CDR3 is TGTGCCAGCAGCTTACGGGACAGGGGCTACACCTTC. Protein: CASSLRDRGYTF.

The chain uses TRBV7-2 and TRBJ2-1; 9 positions match TRBD1. Germline assignment: CDR1 SGHTA and CDR2 FQGNSA. V gave up 5 bases and J gave up 12 bases; unmatched junction bases: 14. The length of the CDR3 is 15 residues. The CDR3 DNA reads TGTGCCAGCAGCGTCCGGGACAGGGTTTCTCCTAGGCAGTTCTTC. Translation: CASSVRDRVSPRQFF.

The chain joins TRBV2 to TRBJ1-1, with a tentative D call TRBD1 (6 bases). CDR3 length equals 17 residues. Per germline, CDR1 SNHLY and CDR2 FYNNEI. Between the trimmed V and J ends, which lost 3 bases and 0 bases, there was a span of 17 bases. The CDR3 region is CASSEKGVTTMNTEAFF. The DNA for the CDR3 is TGTGCCAGCAGTGAGAAGGGGGTGACCACTATGAACACTGAAGCTTTCTTT.

In its sample, this clonotype was seen many times. The chain couples TRBV28 to TRBJ2-7; weak D call: TRBD1 (6 bases). Looked up from germline, CDR1 is MDHEN and CDR2 is SYDVKM. The CDR3 consists of 12 residues. V lost 6 bases to trimming and J lost 6 bases, with 12 bases between them. CDR3 in amino acids: CASSLTGFEQYF. CDR3 bases: TGTGCCAGCAGCCTAACAGGGTTCGAGCAGTACTTC.